These 25 T cell receptor beta chains came from one sample sequenced in a study of cytomegalovirus exposure and HLA in healthy donors. 60 Vbeta and 13 Jbeta primers were used in PCR. Sequencing was performed with immunoSEQ multiplex PCR; in TCRdb, only in-frame clones are kept and a portion is missing. The sample consists of about 130,000 clones, approximately 68% of them appearing once. Source material: PBMCs. The receptors come from a man aged 25 to 45 in good health and CMV-seropositive.

V is TRBV19 and J is TRBJ2-1; possible D gene TRBD2, 5 bases. V was cut by 5 bases and J by 6 bases, with 17 bases left in between. Germline V gives CDR1 LNHDA, CDR2 SQIVND (reference sequence). The CDR3 length is 15 residues. CDR3 sequence reads: CASSPLGSVTNEQFF. The CDR3 nucleotides are TGTGCCAGTAGTCCACTAGGATCGGTTACCAATGAGCAGTTCTTC.

This clone has a handful of counts. The rearrangement links TRBV15 to TRBJ2-5, with D tentatively TRBD2 (5 bases). Germline V CDR1 and CDR2: LNHNV, YYDKDF (reference sequence). The CDR3 is 16 amino acids. V was trimmed by 0 bases and J by 5 bases, leaving 16 bases between them. CDR3 in amino acids: CATSRDIGEFRETQYF. DNA for the CDR3: TGTGCCACCAGCAGAGATATCGGGGAGTTTCGTGAGACCCAGTACTTC.

The chain carries TRBV5-6 and TRBJ2-5; weak D call: TRBD1 (5 bases). V was pared by 0 bases and J by 3 bases, with 9 bases between. The CDR3 spans 14 residues. CDR1 is SGHDT, CDR2 YYEEEE, per germline. The CDR3, as DNA: TGTGCCAGCAGCTTGGTGATAGGGGAAGAGACCCAGTACTTC. Amino acids: CASSLVIGEETQYF.

This chain links TRBV5-8 with TRBJ1-5, with D maybe TRBD1 (5 bases). This CDR3 region has 15 residues. Per germline, CDR1 SGHTS and CDR2 YDEGEE. V was trimmed by 4 bases and J by 6 bases, leaving 17 bases between them. This CDR3 is CASSHSGGLSQPQHF. Here the CDR3 DNA reads TGTGCCAGCAGCCATTCCGGGGGTTTGAGTCAGCCCCAGCATTTT.

The CDR3 DNA is TGTGCCAGCAGTTTACTTGGACTAGCGGGAGTGGGGATCTCCTACAATGAGCAGTTCTTC. Translated, it gives CASSLLGLAGVGISYNEQFF. The chain employs TRBV28 and TRBJ2-1, with TRBD2 matching 13 bases. Germline V gives CDR1 MDHEN, CDR2 SYDVKM. This CDR3 spans 20 amino acids. V gave up 2 bases and J gave up 0 bases; unmatched junction bases: 10. Looking up the rest from reference TRBV28 and TRBJ2-1 gives the full variable domain: DVKVTQSSRYLVKRTGEKVFLECVQDMDHENMFWYRQDPGLGLRLIYFSYDVKMKEKGDIPEGYSVSREKKERFSLILESASTNQTSMYLCASSLLGLAGVGISYNEQFFGPGTRLTVL.

Only a few counts were recorded for this clone. This chain uses TRBV10-3 with TRBJ2-1; 16 bases agree with TRBD2. CDR3 length equals 15 residues. V gave up 10 bases and J gave up 9 bases; unmatched junction bases: 9. The germline V gene encodes CDR1 ENHRY and CDR2 SYGVKD. The CDR3 coding sequence is TGTGCCACCACGCTGGGACTAGCGGGAGGGGGTGAGCAGTTCTTC. Protein: CATTLGLAGGGEQFF.

There are a few counts of this clone. The chain has TRBV15 and TRBJ2-3; D perhaps matches TRBD2 (5 bases). The germline V gene has CDR1 LNHNV and CDR2 YYDKDF (reference sequence). Trimming pared 2 bases from V and 0 bases from J, leaving 6 bases between. The CDR3 consists of 14 residues. In DNA form, the CDR3 reads TGTGCCACCAGCAGAACGGGAAGCACAGATACGCAGTATTTT. Protein: CATSRTGSTDTQYF.

The chain has TRBV6-5 and TRBJ2-5, with TRBD2 as a possible D gene (6 bases). Trimming took off 3 bases at V and 0 bases at J, with 14 bases between the two ends. The V gene's germline CDR1 is MNHEY and CDR2 SVGAGI. The CDR3 spans 16 residues. The DNA of the CDR3 is TGTGCCAGCAGTTATAGGGCGGGGACCTACCAAGAGACCCAGTACTTC. Amino acid sequence: CASSYRAGTYQETQYF.

This chain uses TRBV9 with TRBJ1-2; no clear D gene. Germline assignment: CDR1 SGDLS and CDR2 YYNGEE. Deletions cut 3 bases from V and 8 bases from J, with 38 bases between. The CDR3 consists of 21 residues. CDR3 residues: CASSGVPTFIEQGRFGGGYTF. The CDR3 DNA reads TGTGCCAGCAGCGGTGTACCTACATTTATCGAACAAGGGAGGTTTGGTGGCGGCTACACCTTC.

The chain couples TRBV9 to TRBJ2-1; 10 positions match TRBD2. V was pared by 3 bases and J by 8 bases, with 5 bases of the junction left unmatched. CDR1 and CDR2 (germline): SGDLS, YYNGEE. The CDR3 loop spans 14 amino acids. The chain's CDR3 is CASSGSGRLDEQFF. CDR3 DNA: TGTGCCAGCAGCGGTAGCGGGAGGCTCGATGAGCAGTTCTTC.

The CDR3 loop reads CASSQPYQETQYF. As DNA, the CDR3 is TGCGCCAGCAGCCAACCGTACCAAGAGACCCAGTACTTC. The chain uses TRBV4-1 and TRBJ2-5; D gene unclear. Germline CDR1 MGHRA, CDR2 YSYEKL. Trimming left V 2 bases short and J 0 bases short, with 4 bases between. The length of the CDR3 is 13 residues.

The gene calls are TRBV28 and TRBJ2-7, with D possibly TRBD2 on 6 matching bases. Trimming cost V 0 bases and J 2 bases, with 8 bases left between them. The CDR3 sequence is 14 residues long. The V gene's germline CDR1 is MDHEN and CDR2 SYDVKM. CDR3 in DNA: TGTGCCAGCAGTTTATGGGGGGGAACCTACGAGCAGTACTTC. It translates to CASSLWGGTYEQYF.

This rearrangement joins TRBV7-2 to TRBJ1-2; TRBD1 aligns across 9 bases. CDR1 is SGHTA and CDR2 is FQGNSA in the germline V gene. Trimming cost V 4 bases and J 9 bases; bases outside gene matches: 15. The CDR3 has 16 residues. CDR3 in DNA: TGTGCCAGCAGCTCACAACCTGGGACAGGGTTTACGAGCTACACCTTC. This encodes CASSSQPGTGFTSYTF.

The rearrangement links TRBV5-1 to TRBJ2-3, with 11 bases that match TRBD2. CDR1 and CDR2 from the germline V gene are SGHRS and YFSETQ. J was trimmed by 6 bases and V by 1 base; bases with no gene match: 7. The CDR3 is made up of 16 amino acids. CDR3 region: CASSLLASGRRDTQYF. DNA for the CDR3: TGCGCCAGCAGCTTGCTCGCTAGCGGGAGGAGGGATACGCAGTATTTT.

On this clone: The germline gene is not matched at one end of the junction; a read error may be the cause. V usage is TRBV7-7 and J usage is TRBJ2-2, with TRBD1 identical over 7 bases. The V gene's germline CDR1 is SSHAT and CDR2 FNYEAQ (reference sequence). The CDR3 is 14 amino acids. In nucleotides, the CDR3 is TGTGCTAGCAGATCCACAGGGGTCACCGGGGAGCTGTTTTTT. This sequence encodes CASRSTGVTGELFF. The entire variable domain, with the rest obtained from reference TRBV7-7 and TRBJ2-2, is as follows: GAGVSQSPRYKVTKRGQDVTLRCDPISSHATLYWYQQALGQGPEFLTYFNYEAQPDKSGLPSDRFSAERPEGSISTLTIQRTEQRDSAMYRCASRSTGVTGELFFGEGSRLTVL.

The chain carries TRBV5-1 and TRBJ2-1, with D possibly TRBD1 on 5 matching bases. V dropped 2 bases and J dropped 4 bases, with 13 bases sitting between them. The CDR3 is 15 amino acids. The germline V gene has CDR1 SGHRS and CDR2 YFSETQ. This CDR3 is CASSFSTGTYNEQFF. The CDR3 bases are TGCGCCAGCAGCTTCAGCACAGGCACATACAATGAGCAGTTCTTC.

The genes are TRBV13 and TRBJ2-1, with 10 positions matching TRBD2. In germline, CDR1 is PRHDT, CDR2 FYEKMQ (reference sequence). V was clipped by 7 bases and J by 6 bases; unmatched bases: 9. The CDR3 is 15 residues long. CDR3 in amino acids: CASIIGASGSNEQFF. CDR3 DNA sequence: TGTGCCAGCATCATAGGGGCTAGCGGGAGCAATGAGCAGTTCTTC.

This sequence joins TRBV28 and TRBJ2-3, with unresolved D. Looked up from germline, CDR1 is MDHEN and CDR2 is SYDVKM. CDR3 length equals 14 residues. The V gene lost 7 bases and the J gene lost 2 bases, with 13 bases spanning the gap. The CDR3 DNA reads as TGTGCCAGCAACGTTGGCTCCACCACAGATACGCAGTATTTT. Protein sequence: CASNVGSTTDTQYF.

This rearrangement joins TRBV19 to TRBJ1-2, with a tentative D call TRBD1 (5 bases). V was pared by 5 bases and J by 5 bases, with 21 bases between. Germline CDR1 is LNHDA and CDR2 is SQIVND (reference sequence). The CDR3 runs to 16 residues. The chain's CDR3 is CASSGLGALLFYGYTF. The DNA for the CDR3 is TGTGCCAGTAGTGGGCTAGGGGCCCTGCTATTTTATGGCTACACCTTC.

This clone was found a few times. The CDR3 DNA sequence: TGTGCCATCGGAGGCAGCACTAGCACAGATACGCAGTATTTT. The encoded protein is CAIGGSTSTDTQYF. This sequence joins TRBV10-3 and TRBJ2-3, with D possibly TRBD2 on 5 matching bases. The CDR3 spans 14 residues. Trimming took 8 bases from V and 0 from J, leaving 12 bases between them. Germline V gives CDR1 ENHRY, CDR2 SYGVKD.

The gene calls are TRBV5-6 and TRBJ2-5; 11 bases align to TRBD1. CDR3 length: 16 residues. CDR1 and CDR2 from the germline V gene are SGHDT and YYEEEE. V gave up 2 bases and J gave up 4 bases; unmatched junction bases: 7. CDR3 amino acids: CASSLSGQGALETQYF. The CDR3, as DNA: TGTGCCAGCAGCTTAAGTGGACAGGGGGCTTTAGAGACCCAGTACTTC.

V is TRBV5-1 and J is TRBJ2-1; TRBD1 aligns across 8 bases. CDR3 length equals 14 residues. The V and J ends lost 2 bases and 12 bases, in that order; junction bases with no gene match: 10. Germline lookup yields CDR1 SGHRS and CDR2 YFSETQ. The chain's CDR3 is CASSFGQGTTGQFF. The CDR3 coding sequence is TGCGCCAGCAGCTTCGGACAGGGAACTACGGGGCAGTTCTTC.

The chain employs TRBV5-1 and TRBJ2-3, with TRBD1 matching 7 bases. The V gene end was trimmed by 4 bases and the J gene end by 1 base; junction bases not matched to a gene: 6. Germline CDR1 and CDR2: SGHRS and YFSETQ. The CDR3 runs to 15 residues. CDR3 loop: CASSQGDPRTDTQYF. CDR3 bases: TGCGCCAGCAGCCAGGGGGACCCCCGCACAGATACGCAGTATTTT.

The V gene is TRBV4-1, the J gene TRBJ2-5; a possible D gene is TRBD2 (6 bases). The CDR3 has 15 amino acids. CDR1 and CDR2 from the germline V gene are MGHRA and YSYEKL. Between the trimmed V and J ends, which lost 5 bases and 5 bases, there was a span of 18 bases. The CDR3: CASSAGNGARETQYF. DNA for the CDR3: TGCGCCAGCAGCGCGGGGAATGGTGCCCGCGAGACCCAGTACTTC.

The V gene is TRBV2, the J gene TRBJ2-5; 7 positions agree with TRBD1. The J call may be faulty, since TRBJ2-7 better matches the DNA end. The CDR3 is 14 residues long. Germline CDR1 reads SNHLY; CDR2 reads FYNNEI. The CDR3 region has the DNA TGTGCCAGCAGCAGACAGGGAAGCTCCTACGAGCAGTACTTC. It codes for CASSRQGSSYEQYF.